The rows below give T cell receptor beta chains drawn from one sample of a study of response to subunit inactivated influenza vaccine. TCRdb reprocessed the RT-PCR reads via MiXCR and lists one record per CDR3 protein. The repertoire has roughly 570,000 distinct CDR3 sequences, 12% to 15% of them found once; the top ten carry more than 9.5%. Sequencing was performed on PBMCs from blood, taken 11 to 12 days after vaccination. These receptor sequences come from a man over 45 who received an inactivated influenza vaccine. CDR3s leave out the opening cysteine and the closing phenylalanine or tryptophan. Clone size appears in some rows only: once, few, many, or a class for an expanded clone.

NA,TRBV7-9,12,ASSLANLIHEQF
NA,TRBV20-1,13,SARLAGMTQETQY
NA,TRBV10-3,11,AISEGQPYEQY
NA,TRBV6-5,13,ASSYSGDGYPKAF
NA,TRBV6-2/TRBV6-3,13,ASSRRLAGQETQY
NA,TRBV10-3,11,AIRGQGANEQY
few,TRBV7-2,11,ASSRLVLETQY
few,TRBV7-9,12,ASSPSQGINEQF
NA,TRBV5-1,15,ASSWQGQSSYNSPLH
few,TRBV28,14,ASSPLSGLAGNEQF
NA,TRBV19,14,ASTPPGLAGRNEQF
few,TRBV6-1,14,ASRTGTSGGGRTQY
few,TRBV7-2,12,ASNLDRQYNEQF
NA,TRBV6-1,13,ASSASQGVYTEAF
NA,TRBV20-1,9,SASTYNEQF
NA,TRBV6-2/TRBV6-3,14,ASRYPWAGVNDEQF
NA,TRBV7-2,13,ASSALVSVTDTQY
many,TRBV11-2,11,ASSLGRGGTIY
few,TRBV4-2,14,ASSQVGGGLASEQY
few,TRBV29-1,14,SVAGLEPLAKNIQY
many,TRBV2,13,ASTYPGQVSYEQY
few,TRBV4-1,12,ASSQPGRGEKLF
NA,TRBV10-3,11,AISEPGTSGRD
few,TRBV25-1,17,ASSERALAGVPNTGELF
NA,TRBV5-1,13,ASSLGAGQGDEQF
few,TRBV7-2,13,ASSLTRSSGNTIY
NA,TRBV5-6,12,ASSLGAGGERQY
few,TRBV28,11,AGGGGDAYEQY
NA,TRBV7-2,11,ASSLPVLETQY
NA,TRBV5-1,13,ASSLVGLAGAEQY
NA,TRBV29-1,9,SVRPTYGYT
NA,TRBV6-1,12,ASSRTDLYNEQF
NA,TRBV27,14,ASSLDSSTVYNEQF
few,TRBV20-1,13,SARVVSGSGDEQF
NA,TRBV20-1,13,SARGNAGQGYEQY
few,TRBV7-9,14,ASTPTRGEGTDTQY
NA,TRBV5-1,13,ASSPMVRNKETQY
NA,TRBV28,15,AIGLVSAGISSYEQY
NA,TRBV4-1,13,ASSQAAGSYNEQF
NA,TRBV6-2/TRBV6-3,11,ASSYSDSSGYT
NA,TRBV20-1,12,SASPLDRAYEQY
NA,TRBV7-9,13,ASSLGGGPLNEQF
few,TRBV2,11,ASRLAGVGEQF
many,TRBV12-3/TRBV12-4,14,ASSRGPNSRYNEQF
NA,TRBV15,14,ATSRMTSGIHNEQF
NA,TRBV27,12,ASSPTGTYTEAF
NA,TRBV5-1,13,ASSLTTGQIYEQY
many,TRBV12-3/TRBV12-4,11,ASIFTVNTEAF